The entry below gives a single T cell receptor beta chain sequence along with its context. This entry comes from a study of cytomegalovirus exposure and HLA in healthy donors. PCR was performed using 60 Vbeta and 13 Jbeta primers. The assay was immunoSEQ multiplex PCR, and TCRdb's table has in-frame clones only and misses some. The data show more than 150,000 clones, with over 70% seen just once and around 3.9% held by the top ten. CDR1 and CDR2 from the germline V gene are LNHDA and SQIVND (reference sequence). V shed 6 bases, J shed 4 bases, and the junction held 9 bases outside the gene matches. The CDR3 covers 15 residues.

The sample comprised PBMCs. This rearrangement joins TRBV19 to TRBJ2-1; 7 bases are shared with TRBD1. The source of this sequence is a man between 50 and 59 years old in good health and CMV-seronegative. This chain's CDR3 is CASRIFNRGYNEQFF. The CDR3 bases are TGTGCCAGTAGAATCTTCAACAGGGGTTACAATGAGCAGTTCTTC. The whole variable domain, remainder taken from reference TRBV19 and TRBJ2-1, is DGGITQSPKYLFRKEGQNVTLSCEQNLNHDAMYWYRQDPGQGLRLIYYSQIVNDFQKGDIAEGYSVSREKKESFPLTVTSAQKNPTAFYLCASRIFNRGYNEQFFGPGTRLTVL.